This TCR beta chain is from a study of early T cells in non-severe SARS-CoV-2 infection. Study details: Unsorted whole blood bulk RNA was sequenced, with unpaired chains.

In TCRdb, the 5' RACE reads were re-called with MiXCR into one record per CDR3 protein. The data contain 80,000 to 100,000 distinct CDR3 sequences, around 14% of them singletons. The CDR3 length is 11 residues. The V and J ends lost 4 bases and 4 bases respectively, with 4 bases between them. This clonotype was recorded a few times. Sequences were obtained from whole blood. The genes are TRBV12-3 or TRBV12-4 and TRBJ2-5; D is undetermined. The origin of this receptor is an adult who was a healthcare worker with PCR-confirmed SARS-CoV-2 infection or an uninfected control (not recorded which). The CDR3 bases are TGTGCCAGCAGTTATCGAGAGACCCAGTACTTC. Amino acid sequence: CASSYRETQYF.